A selection of T cell receptor beta chains follows, all from one sample in a study of blood T cell repertoires in COVID-19. TCRdb's table, derived via immunoSEQ multiplex PCR, lists solely in-frame clones and lacks some. The sample lists 80,000 to 100,000 clones; approximately 87% were seen once. The sequenced sample was peripheral blood. These receptors were taken from a human donor with active COVID-19. The donor label of this sample is uncertain. CDR3s include the opening cysteine and the closing phenylalanine or tryptophan. The order of the fields is CDR3 length, J gene, clone size, V gene, D gene, CDR3 DNA, CDR3 protein. D genes are given only for firm matches. Expanded clones are given a class, and other clones once, few, many or no size at all.

cdr3_length: 14
j_call: TRBJ2-5
clone_size: once
v_call: TRBV15
d_call: TRBD2
cdr3_nt: TGTGCCACCAGCACCCTAGCGGGGGTCGAGACCCAGTACTTC
cdr3_aa: CATSTLAGVETQYF

cdr3_length: 14
j_call: TRBJ2-1
clone_size: .
v_call: TRBV5-4
d_call: .
cdr3_nt: TGTGCCAGCAGCTCGGACAGAATCTACAATGAGCAGTTCTTC
cdr3_aa: CASSSDRIYNEQFF

cdr3_length: 17
j_call: TRBJ2-7
clone_size: .
v_call: TRBV6-1
d_call: TRBD2
cdr3_nt: TGTGCCAGCAGTGAAGGCCCCCGACTAGCGGACTCCTACGAGCAGTACTTC
cdr3_aa: CASSEGPRLADSYEQYF

cdr3_length: 15
j_call: TRBJ2-7
clone_size: few
v_call: TRBV7-9
d_call: .
cdr3_nt: TGTGCCAGCAGCCAACCAAGTCGCGGGTCCTACGAGCAGTACTTC
cdr3_aa: CASSQPSRGSYEQYF

cdr3_length: 11
j_call: TRBJ2-5
clone_size: .
v_call: TRBV10-1
d_call: .
cdr3_nt: TGCGCCAGCAAACTCCAAGAGACCCAGTACTTC
cdr3_aa: CASKLQETQYF

cdr3_length: 13
j_call: TRBJ1-6
clone_size: .
v_call: TRBV2
d_call: .
cdr3_nt: TGTGCCAGCAAGACAGAGCAAATGTCACCCCTCCACTTT
cdr3_aa: CASKTEQMSPLHF

cdr3_length: 20
j_call: TRBJ1-6
clone_size: .
v_call: TRBV5-5
d_call: TRBD1
cdr3_nt: TGTGCCAGCAGCAATCTACCCTGGGACAGGGGGAGCTCCTATAATTCACCCCTCCACTTT
cdr3_aa: CASSNLPWDRGSSYNSPLHF

cdr3_length: 12
j_call: TRBJ2-1
clone_size: .
v_call: TRBV29-1
d_call: .
cdr3_nt: TGCAGCGTTCGCGGGGTCATCTATGAGCAGTTCTTC
cdr3_aa: CSVRGVIYEQFF

cdr3_length: 14
j_call: TRBJ2-3
clone_size: .
v_call: TRBV4-3
d_call: TRBD2
cdr3_nt: TGCGCCAGCAGCCAGAGACTAGCAATAGATACGCAGTATTTT
cdr3_aa: CASSQRLAIDTQYF

cdr3_length: 14
j_call: TRBJ2-7
clone_size: .
v_call: TRBV2
d_call: TRBD1
cdr3_nt: TGTGCCAGCAGTTCCGACAGGGGGACCTACGAGCAGTACTTC
cdr3_aa: CASSSDRGTYEQYF

cdr3_length: 16
j_call: TRBJ2-1
clone_size: .
v_call: TRBV7-8
d_call: TRBD2
cdr3_nt: TGTGCCAGCAGCGGATCCGGGGGGGGAGCAGGGAATGAGCAGTTCTTC
cdr3_aa: CASSGSGGGAGNEQFF

cdr3_length: 16
j_call: TRBJ2-3
clone_size: .
v_call: TRBV4-1
d_call: .
cdr3_nt: TGCGCCAGCAGCCTCGGAAGCGGGTCTAGCACAGATACGCAGTATTTT
cdr3_aa: CASSLGSGSSTDTQYF

cdr3_length: 15
j_call: TRBJ1-4
clone_size: .
v_call: TRBV4-1
d_call: .
cdr3_nt: TGCGCCAGCAGCCGATCCGATCGGACAGTCGAAAAACTGTTTTTT
cdr3_aa: CASSRSDRTVEKLFF

cdr3_length: 15
j_call: TRBJ2-1
clone_size: .
v_call: TRBV5-1
d_call: TRBD2
cdr3_nt: TGCGCCAGCAGCTCCACTAGCGGGAGCTACAATGAGCAGTTCTTC
cdr3_aa: CASSSTSGSYNEQFF

cdr3_length: 16
j_call: TRBJ2-5
clone_size: once
v_call: TRBV7-2
d_call: TRBD2
cdr3_nt: TGTGCCAGCAGCTTAGGGTCAAGCGGGGCTTCGGAGACCCAGTACTTC
cdr3_aa: CASSLGSSGASETQYF

cdr3_length: 13
j_call: TRBJ1-1
clone_size: few
v_call: TRBV4-3
d_call: .
cdr3_nt: TGCGCCAGCAGCCAATCCTTGAACACTGAAGCTTTCTTT
cdr3_aa: CASSQSLNTEAFF

cdr3_length: 13
j_call: TRBJ2-3
clone_size: .
v_call: TRBV28
d_call: TRBD2
cdr3_nt: TGTGCCAGCTCTCGGGGGGGCACAGATACGCAGTATTTT
cdr3_aa: CASSRGGTDTQYF

cdr3_length: 15
j_call: TRBJ2-7
clone_size: .
v_call: TRBV4-3
d_call: .
cdr3_nt: TGCGCCAGCAGCCAATCAGGGGAGGGGTACTACGAGCAGTACTTC
cdr3_aa: CASSQSGEGYYEQYF

cdr3_length: 18
j_call: TRBJ2-1
clone_size: .
v_call: TRBV7-2
d_call: TRBD2
cdr3_nt: TGTGCCAGCAGCGTCGGGCTAGCGGGTTCTGGCGGGGAGAATGAGCAGTTCTTC
cdr3_aa: CASSVGLAGSGGENEQFF

cdr3_length: 17
j_call: TRBJ2-3
clone_size: .
v_call: TRBV4-3
d_call: TRBD2
cdr3_nt: TGCGCCAGCAGCCAAGACACGGGACTAGCGGTAAGGGATACGCAGTATTTT
cdr3_aa: CASSQDTGLAVRDTQYF

cdr3_length: 15
j_call: TRBJ2-3
clone_size: .
v_call: TRBV2
d_call: .
cdr3_nt: TGTGCCAGCAGTGAGGTGGGCGTAAGCACAGATACGCAGTATTTT
cdr3_aa: CASSEVGVSTDTQYF

cdr3_length: 21
j_call: TRBJ1-4
clone_size: once
v_call: TRBV14
d_call: .
cdr3_nt: TGTGCCAGCAGCCAACTGGCGACAGGTTATTTAGGTTGCCGAACTAATGAAAAACTGTTTTTT
cdr3_aa: CASSQLATGYLGCRTNEKLFF

cdr3_length: 17
j_call: TRBJ2-1
clone_size: .
v_call: TRBV5-4
d_call: TRBD2
cdr3_nt: TGTGCCAGCAGCCCCGACCCTACGGGGGGTCTGCTGGATGAGCAGTTCTTC
cdr3_aa: CASSPDPTGGLLDEQFF

cdr3_length: 15
j_call: TRBJ1-3
clone_size: .
v_call: TRBV18
d_call: .
cdr3_nt: TGTGCCAGCTCACCACTTCGGGGGGCGGAAAACACCATATATTTT
cdr3_aa: CASSPLRGAENTIYF

cdr3_length: 18
j_call: TRBJ1-2
clone_size: .
v_call: TRBV4-1
d_call: TRBD1
cdr3_nt: TGCGCCAGCAGCCAAGGGCCTGGACAGGGGGAGTCAAACTATGGCTACACCTTC
cdr3_aa: CASSQGPGQGESNYGYTF

cdr3_length: 16
j_call: TRBJ2-7
clone_size: few
v_call: TRBV5-1
d_call: TRBD1
cdr3_nt: TGCGCCAGCAGCTTGGGACAGGGTTTGAGCTCCTACGAGCAGTACTTC
cdr3_aa: CASSLGQGLSSYEQYF

cdr3_length: 14
j_call: TRBJ1-1
clone_size: .
v_call: TRBV7-9
d_call: .
cdr3_nt: TGTGCCAGCAGCTTGGGACAACCGAACACTGAAGCTTTCTTT
cdr3_aa: CASSLGQPNTEAFF

cdr3_length: 12
j_call: TRBJ2-5
clone_size: few
v_call: TRBV18
d_call: .
cdr3_nt: TGTGCCAGCTCACGGGGGGAGAAGACCCAGTACTTC
cdr3_aa: CASSRGEKTQYF

cdr3_length: 13
j_call: TRBJ1-2
clone_size: .
v_call: TRBV29-1
d_call: TRBD1
cdr3_nt: TGCAGCGTAAAAGGACAGGGCCGGCCTTACTACACCTTC
cdr3_aa: CSVKGQGRPYYTF

cdr3_length: 17
j_call: TRBJ2-3
clone_size: .
v_call: TRBV9
d_call: TRBD2
cdr3_nt: TGTGCCAGCAGCCTTGGGGGGGGACTAGCGGCCACAGATACGCAGTATTTT
cdr3_aa: CASSLGGGLAATDTQYF

cdr3_length: 16
j_call: TRBJ2-5
clone_size: .
v_call: TRBV9
d_call: TRBD2
cdr3_nt: TGTGCCAGCAGCGTGGGACTAGCGGGGGGTCAAGAGACCCAGTACTTC
cdr3_aa: CASSVGLAGGQETQYF

cdr3_length: 12
j_call: TRBJ1-5
clone_size: .
v_call: TRBV12-3/TRBV12-4
d_call: .
cdr3_nt: TGTGCCAGCGCCTTTGGGGGCCAGCCCCAGCATTTT
cdr3_aa: CASAFGGQPQHF

cdr3_length: 11
j_call: TRBJ2-5
clone_size: .
v_call: TRBV29-1
d_call: .
cdr3_nt: TGCAGCGCCCAGACACAAGAGACCCAGTACTTC
cdr3_aa: CSAQTQETQYF

cdr3_length: 16
j_call: TRBJ2-5
clone_size: .
v_call: TRBV5-1
d_call: TRBD2
cdr3_nt: TGCGCCAGCAGCTTGCCCCGGACTAGCGGCCAAGAGACCCAGTACTTC
cdr3_aa: CASSLPRTSGQETQYF

cdr3_length: 13
j_call: TRBJ2-7
clone_size: once
v_call: TRBV2
d_call: .
cdr3_nt: TGTGCCAGCAGCGTACAGGGTCTCTACGAGCAGTACTTC
cdr3_aa: CASSVQGLYEQYF

cdr3_length: 12
j_call: TRBJ1-5
clone_size: many
v_call: TRBV6-2/TRBV6-3
d_call: .
cdr3_nt: TGTGCCAGCAGTTATATCAATCAGCCCCAGCATTTT
cdr3_aa: CASSYINQPQHF

cdr3_length: 15
j_call: TRBJ2-1
clone_size: .
v_call: TRBV14
d_call: TRBD2
cdr3_nt: TGTGCCAGCAGCCAGGGTGCTAGCGGGGGGTACGGGCAGTTCTTC
cdr3_aa: CASSQGASGGYGQFF

cdr3_length: 16
j_call: TRBJ2-3
clone_size: .
v_call: TRBV10-3
d_call: .
cdr3_nt: TGTGCCATCAGTGAGATTGGACACTGGGTTCAAGATACGCAGTATTTT
cdr3_aa: CAISEIGHWVQDTQYF

cdr3_length: 19
j_call: TRBJ1-4
clone_size: .
v_call: TRBV19
d_call: TRBD1
cdr3_nt: TGTGCCAGTAGTAAACCCCGGGACAGACTTGGGTTGGCTAATGAAAAACTGTTTTTT
cdr3_aa: CASSKPRDRLGLANEKLFF

cdr3_length: 15
j_call: TRBJ2-5
clone_size: .
v_call: TRBV5-4
d_call: TRBD2
cdr3_nt: TGTGCCAGCAGCTTGGGGAGCGGGGAACAAGAGACCCAGTACTTC
cdr3_aa: CASSLGSGEQETQYF